In this sample, the clone carrying this T cell receptor (beta chain) turned up a few times. As processed by the authors: Reference gene primer amplification in the assay estimated nucleated cell counts. The repertoire was sequenced with immunoSEQ multiplex PCR; TCRdb's copy has only in-frame clones and lacks some. The V and J calls and clone size are taken from that table; D and trimming were inferred from the DNA. In the table there are roughly 120,000 clones, approximately 74% of which are singletons. These data come from a study of blood T cell repertoires in COVID-19. About the research overall: PBMCs, B-cell-depleted T cells, or T cells were the source of the cDNA or gDNA that made up the material.

There are 15 residues in the CDR3. Trimming cost V 2 bases and J 1 base, with 11 bases left between them. Germline-derived CDR1 and CDR2 are MGHRA and YSYEKL. The sample was peripheral blood. The rearrangement joins TRBV4-1 to TRBJ1-1; tentatively, D is TRBD1 (5 bases). The receptor's source is a man aged 80 or over with COVID-19, enrolled during active disease. The chain's CDR3 is CASSQPDRANTEAFF. The CDR3 coding sequence is TGCGCCAGCAGCCAACCCGACAGAGCGAACACTGAAGCTTTCTTT.